The 2 T cell receptor beta chains reported below all come from one sample, sequenced in a study of patients and donors after allogeneic stem cell transplantation (dated by TCRdb to 2018 to 2021). The library was obtained by RT-PCR. The sequencing machine was a NextSeq 550. TCRdb ran its own pipeline on the public reads, namely fastp trimming at Q25 and MiXCR clone calling, and kept in-frame beta chains. Rows are combined by CDR3 protein, so each entry shows the most common genes and DNA. The sample records roughly 200,000 distinct CDR3 sequences, 38% of which are singletons. The ten largest clones add up to around a tenth of the sample. Sequences were obtained from blood, either unsorted or a sorted T cell fraction (not recorded which). All receptors derive from a human donor who was either an allogeneic HSCT recipient or a stem cell or donor lymphocyte infusion donor (not recorded which). It is not recorded whose cells these are; they may come from a transplant donor.

This clonotype was found a few times. The rearrangement joins TRBV29-1 to TRBJ2-5; D is tentatively TRBD1 or TRBD2 (6 bases each). The CDR3 has 13 residues. The germline V gene encodes CDR1 SQVTM and CDR2 ANQGSEA. The V and J ends lost 7 bases and 4 bases respectively, with 16 bases between them. The DNA of the CDR3 is TGCAGCGCTGTCTTAGGGGGGCCAGAGACCCAGTACTTC. Translating it yields CSAVLGGPETQYF.

J is TRBJ2-1 and V is TRBV7-3, with D tentatively TRBD1 or TRBD2 (5 bases each). This CDR3 is 15 amino acids long. V was pared by 6 bases and J by 5 bases, with 17 bases between. CDR1 is SGHTA, CDR2 FQGTGA, per germline. CDR3 residues: CASRLQGTRDNEQFF. CDR3 DNA sequence: TGTGCCAGCAGGCTCCAGGGTACGAGGGACAATGAGCAGTTCTTC. Using reference TRBV7-3 and TRBJ2-1 for the parts outside the CDR3, the full variable domain is GAGVSQTPSNKVTEKGKYVELRCDPISGHTALYWYRQSLGQGPEFLIYFQGTGAADDSGLPNDRFFAVRPEGSVSTLKIQRTERGDSAVYLCASRLQGTRDNEQFFGPGTRLTVL.